Each of the 13 T cell receptor beta chains below was sequenced from the same sample in a study of blood T cell repertoires in COVID-19 (dated by TCRdb to about 2020). The library came from the immunoSEQ multiplex PCR assay. TCRdb stores this immuneACCESS table with in-frame sequences only. Part of the clones is absent; in the studies checked, under half of the shortfall reflects unresolved V genes, and no reason is known for the rest. Across this sample there are 75,000 to 90,000 clones, with around four fifths seen only once. 18% of the sample rests with the top ten. The sample consisted of peripheral blood. Receptors originate from a man older than 75 with active or convalescent COVID-19.

The J gene is TRBJ2-5, the V gene TRBV6-5; the D is unclear. V dropped 6 bases and J dropped 2 bases, with 10 bases sitting between them. CDR1 MNHEY and CDR2 SVGAGI come from the germline V gene. The CDR3 loop spans 13 amino acids. The CDR3 here is CASRRTLQETQYF. The CDR3 DNA sequence: TGTGCCAGCAGAAGAACATTACAAGAGACCCAGTACTTC.

The gene calls are TRBV18 and TRBJ2-1; TRBD2 aligns across 9 bases. Germline CDR1 reads KGHSH; CDR2 reads LQKENI. CDR3 size: 14 residues. V was pared by 3 bases and J by 5 bases, with 2 bases of the junction left unmatched. The CDR3 DNA reads TGTGCCAGCTCACCTTTAGCGGGAGACAATGAGCAGTTCTTC. Its protein is CASSPLAGDNEQFF.

The V and J genes are TRBV28 and TRBJ2-3; TRBD1 is a possible D gene (7 bases). Germline V gives CDR1 MDHEN, CDR2 SYDVKM. Between the trimmed V and J ends, which lost 7 bases and 3 bases, there was a span of 17 bases. The CDR3 loop spans 15 amino acids. The CDR3 reads CASILGAGGTDTQYF. In nucleotides, the CDR3 is TGTGCCAGCATTCTAGGGGCAGGGGGGACAGATACGCAGTATTTT.

This chain links TRBV19 with TRBJ1-3; tentative D call: TRBD1 (5 bases). CDR1 is LNHDA and CDR2 is SQIVND in the germline V gene (reference sequence). V was trimmed by 7 bases and J by 2 bases, leaving 15 bases between them. The CDR3 contains 15 residues. CDR3 DNA: TGTGCCAGTACCGTAGGGGCAGGGCCTGGAAACACCATATATTTT. Amino acids: CASTVGAGPGNTIYF.

CDR3 in DNA: TGTGCCAGTAGTACAGGGGGCTATTCACCCCTCCACTTT. It encodes CASSTGGYSPLHF. V is TRBV19 and J is TRBJ1-6; TRBD1 agrees at 8 bases. The CDR3 has 13 amino acids. Unmatched junction bases numbered 1, after V lost 4 bases and J lost 8 bases. From germline, CDR1 is LNHDA and CDR2 SQIVND (reference sequence).

The chain joins TRBV24-1 to TRBJ2-3; the match to TRBD2 covers 14 bases. The CDR3 loop spans 19 amino acids. From germline, CDR1 is KGHDR and CDR2 SFDVKD. The junction had 10 bases not matched to a gene; V was cut back by 4 bases and J by 2 bases. CDR3 sequence reads: CATSDRGPGLAGVTDTQYF. The CDR3 DNA follows: TGTGCCACCAGTGACCGGGGACCGGGACTAGCGGGAGTCACAGATACGCAGTATTTT.

V is TRBV5-6 and J is TRBJ2-7, with D tentatively TRBD2 (5 bases). V gave up 4 bases and J gave up 7 bases, with 24 bases separating them. Germline V gene lookup returns CDR1 SGHDT and CDR2 YYEEEE. The CDR3 consists of 16 residues. The CDR3 coding sequence is TGTGCCAGCAGCAGCACAAAGGGAGTGCGCCTCATAGAGCAGTACGTC. It translates to CASSSTKGVRLIEQYV.

This clone was detected once. The rearrangement uses TRBV5-4 and TRBJ2-5, with D possibly TRBD1 on 5 matching bases. This CDR3 is 16 amino acids long. Germline assignment: CDR1 SGHNT and CDR2 YYREEE (reference sequence). V was clipped by 0 bases and J by 5 bases, with 17 bases between them. CDR3 nucleotide sequence: TGTGCCAGCAGCTTGGGATGGGGCTCTTCGGTGGAGACCCAGTACTTC. Amino acid sequence: CASSLGWGSSVETQYF.

V is TRBV28 and J is TRBJ2-7; D is ambiguous. The CDR3 contains 13 residues. CDR1 MDHEN and CDR2 SYDVKM come from the germline V gene. Deletions cut 5 bases from V and 4 bases from J, with 12 bases between. In DNA form, the CDR3 reads TGTGCCAGCAGTACAGAAATCCCTTACGAGCAGTACGTC. Translation gives CASSTEIPYEQYV.

The V and J genes are TRBV3-1 (or the pseudogene TRBV3-2) and TRBJ2-2; 10 bases are a match to TRBD2. Germline lookup yields CDR1 LGHDT and CDR2 YNNKEL (reference sequence). The CDR3 totals 16 residues. Trimming removed 1 base from V and 8 bases from J; junction bases left unmatched: 7. CDR3 sequence (DNA): TGTGCCAGCAGCCAAGTAGGAGCTAGCGGGAGAGGGGAGCTGTTTTTT. This sequence encodes CASSQVGASGRGELFF.

V is TRBV7-8 and J is TRBJ2-5; tentatively, D is TRBD1 (5 bases). The germline gives CDR1 SGHVS, CDR2 FQNEAQ. Trimming took off 5 bases at V and 1 base at J, with 11 bases between the two ends. There are 14 residues in the CDR3. As DNA, the CDR3 is TGTGCCAGCAGCCTGACAGAGACCCAAGAGACCCAGTACTTC. The encoded protein is CASSLTETQETQYF.

This chain connects TRBV3-1 (or the pseudogene TRBV3-2) to TRBJ1-6, with a possible D match to TRBD1 (5 bases). V lost 3 bases and J 5 bases, leaving 11 bases between the germline ends. Per the germline V gene, CDR1 is LGHDT and CDR2 is YNNKEL (reference sequence). The CDR3 runs to 15 residues. The CDR3 coding sequence is TGTGCCAGCAGCCATGGGGCAGGCGATAATTCACCCCTCCACTTT. It translates to CASSHGAGDNSPLHF.

The chain is built from TRBV18 and TRBJ2-1; TRBD2 might be the D (5 bases). CDR3 length: 15 residues. Germline assignment: CDR1 KGHSH and CDR2 LQKENI. The V and J ends lost 3 bases and 5 bases respectively, with 14 bases between them. The CDR3 nucleotides read TGTGCCAGCTCACCTTTCCCGTCGGAGGACAATGAGCAGTTCTTC. Translating gives CASSPFPSEDNEQFF.